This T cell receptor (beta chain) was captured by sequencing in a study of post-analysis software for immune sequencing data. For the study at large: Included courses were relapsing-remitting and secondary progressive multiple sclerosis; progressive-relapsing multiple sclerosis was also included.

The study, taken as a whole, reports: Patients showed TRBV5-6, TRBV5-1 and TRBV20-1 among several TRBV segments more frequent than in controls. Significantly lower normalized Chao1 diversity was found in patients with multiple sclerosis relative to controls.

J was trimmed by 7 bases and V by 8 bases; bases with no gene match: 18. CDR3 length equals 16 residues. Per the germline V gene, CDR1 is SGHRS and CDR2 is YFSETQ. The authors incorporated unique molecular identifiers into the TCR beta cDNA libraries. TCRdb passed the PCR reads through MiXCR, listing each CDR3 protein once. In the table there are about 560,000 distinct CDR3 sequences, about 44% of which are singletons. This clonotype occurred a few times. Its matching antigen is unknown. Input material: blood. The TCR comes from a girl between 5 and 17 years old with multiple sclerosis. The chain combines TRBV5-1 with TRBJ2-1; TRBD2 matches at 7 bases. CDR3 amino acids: CASYLTPAGSVNEQFF. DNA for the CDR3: TGCGCCAGTTACCTCACACCAGCGGGGTCTGTAAATGAGCAGTTCTTC.